This T cell receptor beta chain emerged from a study of T-cell memory formation after mild COVID-19. Study-level information: Largely donor-specific TCR clusters were found. Whole-study findings and limits: Balance between CD4 and CD8 was seen in clones contracting day 15 to 85, and a CD4+ lean was seen in later expanders.

CDR1 and CDR2 (germline): SNHLY, FYNNEI. Trimming stripped 3 bases from V and 8 bases from J, with 13 bases between. The CDR3 extends over 14 amino acids. This clonotype was picked up a small number of times. The antigen remains unidentified. From the 5' RACE reads, TCRdb called clonotypes with MiXCR, one entry per CDR3 protein. The data contain 190,000 or so distinct CDR3 sequences, about 22% of them singletons. The sequenced sample was PBMCs or a T cell subset sorted from them (not recorded which). V and J are TRBV2 and TRBJ2-2, with a possible D match to TRBD1 (6 bases). This clonotype originated in an adult woman who had mild COVID-19 (a few samples of this study predate the infection). Cell type and time point are not known. The CDR3 coding sequence is TGTGCCAGCAGTGATTCAGGGGTTTCTGGGGAGCTGTTTTTT. This encodes CASSDSGVSGELFF. Filled out from reference TRBV2 and TRBJ2-2, the complete variable domain reads EPEVTQTPSHQVTQMGQEVILRCVPISNHLYFYWYRQILGQKVEFLVSFYNNEISEKSEIFDDQFSVERPDGSNFTLKIRSTKLEDSAMYFCASSDSGVSGELFFGEGSRLTVL.